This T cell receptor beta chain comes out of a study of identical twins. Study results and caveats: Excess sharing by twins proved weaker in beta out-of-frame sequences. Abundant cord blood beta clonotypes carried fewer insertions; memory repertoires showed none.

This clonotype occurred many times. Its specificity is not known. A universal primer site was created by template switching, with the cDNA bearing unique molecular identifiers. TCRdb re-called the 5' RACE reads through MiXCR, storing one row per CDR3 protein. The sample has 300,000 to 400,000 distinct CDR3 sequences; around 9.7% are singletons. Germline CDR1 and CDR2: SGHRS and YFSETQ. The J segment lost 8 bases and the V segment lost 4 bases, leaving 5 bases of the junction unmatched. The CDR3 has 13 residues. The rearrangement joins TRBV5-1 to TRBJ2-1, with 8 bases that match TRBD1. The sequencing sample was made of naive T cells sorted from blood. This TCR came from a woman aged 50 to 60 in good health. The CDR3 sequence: CASSPGQVHEQFF. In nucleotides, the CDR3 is TGCGCCAGCAGCCCGGGACAGGTCCATGAGCAGTTCTTC.